The 5 T cell receptor beta chains below all came from one sample that was sequenced in a study of blood T cell repertoires in COVID-19. TCRdb keeps only in-frame clones here, not all; method: immunoSEQ multiplex PCR. The sample lists roughly 260,000 clones, over 75% occurring once. The source material was peripheral blood. These receptors all come from a woman in her 50s with acute or convalescent COVID-19.

The V and J genes are TRBV9 and TRBJ2-7; 7 bases map to TRBD1. This CDR3 has 14 residues. V dropped 3 bases and J dropped 3; count of bases not matched to a gene: 6. CDR1 and CDR2 from the germline V gene are SGDLS and YYNGEE. The CDR3 spells CASSAGDRNYEQYF. The CDR3 region has the DNA TGTGCCAGCAGCGCCGGGGACAGAAACTACGAGCAGTACTTC.

The V and J genes are TRBV9 and TRBJ2-2; 7 positions agree with TRBD2. The trim removed 2 bases at V and 6 bases at J, leaving 4 bases unmatched. The germline gives CDR1 SGDLS, CDR2 YYNGEE. The CDR3 length is 14 residues. The CDR3 loop reads CASSVGLHSGELFF. CDR3 DNA: TGTGCCAGCAGCGTGGGACTACACTCCGGGGAGCTGTTTTTT.

The sample holds a few counts of this clone. The chain joins TRBV27 to TRBJ2-7; 14 positions match TRBD2. Losses at the gene ends were 4 bases for V and 6 bases for J; bases not matched to a gene: 8. Looked up from germline, CDR1 is MNHEY and CDR2 is SMNVEV (reference sequence). CDR3 length: 16 amino acids. CDR3 protein: CASSYGGGLAGVEQYF. The CDR3 coding sequence is TGTGCCAGCAGTTACGGGGGGGGACTAGCGGGAGTCGAGCAGTACTTC.

The rearrangement uses TRBV19 and TRBJ1-1; 7 bases map to TRBD1. V shed 9 bases, J shed 4 bases, and the junction held 11 bases outside the gene matches. The CDR3 runs to 14 residues. Germline V lookup: CDR1 LNHDA, CDR2 SQIVND (reference sequence). The DNA of the CDR3 is TGTGCCAGCAGGACAGGAAGGTCCGGCACTGAAGCTTTCTTT. Protein: CASRTGRSGTEAFF.

This chain joins TRBV5-1 and TRBJ1-4; the D is unclear. This CDR3 contains 14 residues. V lost 0 bases and J 0 bases, leaving 3 bases between the germline ends. Germline-derived CDR1 and CDR2 are SGHRS and YFSETQ. The CDR3: CASSLAATNEKLFF. The CDR3 region has the DNA TGCGCCAGCAGCTTGGCAGCAACTAATGAAAAACTGTTTTTT.